The T cell receptor beta chain under discussion was sequenced for a study of T cell clones after liver transplantation. About the research overall: In this trial, immunosuppression withdrawal was attempted within 2 years of liver transplant.

Sequencing was performed with immunoSEQ multiplex PCR; in TCRdb, only in-frame clones are kept and a portion is missing. The sample consists of around 6,500 clones, approximately 80% of them appearing once. Trimming cost V 3 bases and J 0 bases, with 7 bases left between them. From germline, CDR1 is SQVTM and CDR2 ANQGSEA. CDR3 length: 13 residues. Sorting of unstimulated PBMCs yielded separate CD3+CD4+ and CD3+CD8+ fractions. The chain links TRBV29-1 to TRBJ2-3; D not resolved. This receptor was obtained from a human patient who received a liver transplant. The graft donor may have contributed some T cells. The source was CD8+ T cells from blood, collected just over 45 months after liver transplant. CDR3 in DNA: TGCAGCGTTGACAGCTCTAGCACAGATACGCAGTATTTT. The encoded protein is CSVDSSSTDTQYF.